This T cell receptor beta chain emerged from a study of identical twins. The cDNA had a unique molecular identifier and a template-switch universal primer site. TCRdb reanalysed the 5' RACE reads using MiXCR and keeps one entry per CDR3 protein. Of roughly 750,000 distinct CDR3 sequences in the sample, 21% were seen once. The CDR3 runs 13 residues. Germline assignment: CDR1 SGHTA and CDR2 FQGNSA. J was trimmed by 8 bases and V by 5 bases; bases with no gene match: 8. Whole-study findings and limits: Twins showed weaker excess sharing in their beta out-of-frame sequences.

This clonotype was observed a few times. Antigen specificity is unknown. These data also formed part of another study, on T cells expressing NK-cell markers.

The chain is built from TRBV7-2 and TRBJ1-2; 7 bases agree with TRBD1. The sample comprised PBMCs. This TCR was recovered from a woman between 18 and 30 years old in good health. The CDR3 nucleotides are TGTGCCAGCAGCGTAGACAGGGTCGGGGGCTACACCTTC. It translates to CASSVDRVGGYTF.